This note documents a single T cell receptor (beta chain) sequence. The data were taken from a study of identical twins. The germline V gene has CDR1 MNHEY and CDR2 SMNVEV (reference sequence). The CDR3 loop spans 13 amino acids. V dropped 5 bases and J dropped 5 bases, with 13 bases sitting between them. TCRdb called the 5' RACE reads again in MiXCR, with one record for every CDR3 protein. This sample has roughly 500,000 distinct CDR3 sequences, with 22% found just once. The data also belong to a second study, concerning T cells expressing NK-cell markers.

This receptor was obtained from a young woman in good health. The sequencing sample was made of CD4+ T cells sorted from blood. The chain has TRBV27 and TRBJ2-7, with a possible D match to TRBD2 (5 bases). CDR3 protein: CASSHRGVDEQYF. In DNA form, the CDR3 reads TGTGCCAGCAGTCATCGGGGAGTCGACGAGCAGTACTTC.